This T cell receptor beta chain was observed in a study of molecular identifiers for immune sequencing clone quantification. Study results and limitations: Same-barcode identical TCR molecules could make highly expanded clones look smaller than they are.

The CDR3 sequence is 14 residues long. Trimming took off 1 base at V and 10 bases at J, with 14 bases between the two ends. Making the bulk TCR libraries relied on previously described methods and listed TCR primers. TCRdb independently ran MiXCR on the PCR reads; one entry per CDR3 protein. The table has over 70,000 distinct CDR3 sequences, about 23% seen once; the top ten hold 0.75% to 0.9%. This clonotype turned up a few times. Its specificity is not known. This TCR was recovered from a human donor in good health. Some libraries in this study had Jurkat cell RNA spiked in. V gene TRBV12-3 or TRBV12-4 combines with J gene TRBJ2-1; D perhaps matches TRBD1 (5 bases). Sequencing was performed on naive CD8+ T cells from blood, with Jurkat cell RNA spiked in. Stated subset: FACS-sorted CD8+CD4-CCR7+CD45RA+ naive T cells. CDR3 region: CASSLGAGLREQFF. The CDR3 DNA reads TGTGCCAGCAGTTTAGGGGCAGGGTTGAGGGAGCAGTTCTTC.